This T cell receptor (beta chain) was obtained from a study of cytomegalovirus exposure and HLA in healthy donors (dated by TCRdb to between 2016 and 2019). For the wider study: In an earlier analysis of 450 to 750 of the donors, 250 to 350 Gb of sequence data and 95 million to 130 million unique TCR beta sequences from about 179 million T cells were reported. Typing coverage varied by locus: about 629-640 donors for A, B, C, DRB1 and DQB1; approximately 500 for DQA1; around 610 for DPA1; some 470 for DPB1. Both class I and class II loci were covered by HLA typing, at four-digit resolution. Among the roughly 400 genotyped donors, more than 70% belonged to the genetic ancestry cluster associated with self-reported Caucasian donors. Donor age, sex, ethnicity and CMV serostatus were collected together with the repertoire data. An early release covering just under 650 HLA-typed donors comprised about 290 gigabases of sequencing data and some 79 million unique TCR sequences. Rather than drawing on any new phenotypic data, the later analysis identified candidate immune exposures from TCR beta sequences and the way those sequences occurred across donors. Among almost 400 genotyped donors of the cohort, an average of around 240,000 unique TCR beta nucleotide sequences were sequenced per donor, roughly 20% of them non-productive. All discovery cohort repertoires had been generated on a single sequencing platform. The study used immunosequencing to profile the T cell repertoires of several hundred subjects and linked those repertoires to cytomegalovirus serostatus. About 5 DR-DQ haplotypes were handled as single units for association and clustering, since linkage in the cohort was strong. A later analysis re-examined previously published TCR beta repertoires from 600 to 700 donors and added high-resolution HLA genotyping to investigate patterns of TCR occurrence. An earlier analysis of 587 of the donors applied high-throughput TCR beta sequencing to assess whether each TCR beta V gene segment acted as functional or pseudogenic. High-throughput TCR immunosequencing, statistical association of individual TCRs with disease status, and machine learning were combined to predict cytomegalovirus infection status. The study aimed to test whether cataloging public T cell receptors could reveal signatures of past pathogen exposure. A later genetic analysis took genome-wide SNP genotypes for 398 of the 666 donors and used that subset as a discovery cohort. Along with the approximately 700-subject first cohort, a separate validation cohort of over a hundred different subjects was used.

Regarding this clone: Its antigen is not yet known. Per-base qualities were not stored, and no clone one base away is much larger.

The research as a whole found: It was suggested by the authors that the approach could potentially be generalized to other disease states and immunological phenotypes. The only immune exposure information available for the cohort was CMV serostatus. An earlier analysis of approximately 600 of the donors showed that most TCR beta V segments appeared in productive rearrangements either about 90% or about 30% of the time, which broadly matched IMGT annotations. In a later analysis, the rate of TCR association differed among HLA loci, with DRB1 alleles having the most associated TCRs and HLA-C alleles having the fewest. According to a later genetic analysis, donors in an Asian-associated ancestry cluster had fewer N-insertions in productive TCRs than the roughly 700-donor mean. Because counts were too low, about 15 rarely observed V segments, including chromosome 9 orphons, were left out of the earlier analysis of some 640 of the donors. A later analysis found that HLA-associated TCR beta chains were more clonally expanded and had lower generation probabilities than equally common non-associated chains. A further reported finding was that TCR beta sequences accurately predicted the HLA-A and HLA-B alleles for most subjects in the first cohort. The 87-base-pair reads could not distinguish some IMGT-functional V segments, including TRBV6-2 and TRBV6-3, so those segments were excluded. HLA typing was unavailable for some donors at each locus, so association tests used only the typed subset. In a later genetic analysis, a missense DCLRE1C variant was associated with V-gene and J-gene trimming of TCR beta chains, and the association was replicated in an independent cohort. In a later analysis, several top co-occurrence clusters were reported to appear linked to parvovirus B19, influenza, CMV and Epstein-Barr virus. A later analysis found that most CMV-associated TCR beta chains appeared HLA-restricted, with HLA associations seemingly driven largely by CMV exposure. The study listed 164 TCR beta chains as associated with cytomegalovirus. In vitro tests confirmed that a few of the cytomegalovirus-associated TCR beta chains recognize cytomegalovirus antigens. The presence/absence analyses assumed that sequencing depth was roughly uniform across donors, and that assumption may not be true. Across donors, most TCR sequences were observed very rarely, whereas some public TCRs were present in many individuals. The classifier was reported to diagnose cytomegalovirus status with high specificity and sensitivity in both the original cohort and the validation cohort. Correlated functional status among segregating V segments might be attributable to linkage disequilibrium, but an unknown experimental factor could not be ruled out. In this cohort, only TCR beta chains were sequenced, and detectable features were limited by the absence of alpha or paired-chain data. A cluster of highly shared sequence variants was judged likely to represent a technical artifact of the sequencing pipeline. Specific HLA alleles were associated with 15,000 to 20,000 TCR beta sequences at a false discovery rate of 0.05 in a later analysis. Assigning TCR associations to individual alleles was difficult when HLA alleles, especially DR and DQ, strongly co-occurred.

The cohort was made up of under 800 healthy bone marrow donors. All cohort members were sampled while nominally healthy, although unrecorded immune exposures were likely present. The donor tested CMV seronegative and was one of the 352 seronegative cohort members. Each donor provided a peripheral blood sample, and peripheral blood mononuclear cells were used for TCR beta sequencing. The Qiagen DNeasy Blood Extraction Kit was used to extract genomic DNA from the blood cell samples. The CDR1 and CDR2 encoded by the germline V gene are SNHLY and FYNNEI. V is clipped by 9 bases and J by 0 bases, and the sequence between their germline boundaries is 11 bases long. The CDR3 sequence holds 13 residues, the cysteine and phenylalanine included. Only the CDR3 DNA stays, 39 bases, in frame from base 1. Library creation used the immunoSEQ multiplex PCR assay. For the multiplex PCR, a mixture combining 60 forward primers for TCR Vbeta segments and 13 reverse primers for TCR Jbeta segments was used. The CDR3 region of rearranged TCR beta genes was amplified from genomic DNA by a multiplex PCR assay. On the Illumina HiSeq System, the amplified TCR beta libraries were sequenced as 87-base-pair reads. The authors processed their data as follows. A later analysis tallied 75 million to 85 million unique TCR beta chains across the 666 repertoires, and around 12 million of those chains were shared by two or more donors. A nearest-neighbor algorithm error-corrected the raw reads and collapsed the reads into unique sequences, merging closely related sequences to remove PCR and sequencing errors. Alignment of CDR3 sequences to IMGT reference sequences was used to assign V, D and J gene segments. Each retained sequence needed at least a six-nucleotide match to both a V gene segment and a J gene segment. A rearrangement was called productive if the CDR3 had no stop codons and remained in frame with V and J, and every other rearrangement was called non-productive. Following IMGT convention, CDR3 was defined as the stretch from the second conserved V-encoded cysteine to the conserved J-encoded phenylalanine. Sequences without an unambiguous match to a single V gene segment were excluded from the earlier analysis of 500 to 700 of the donors. In an earlier analysis of around 590 of the donors, a V segment was called functional when productive rearrangements were above 56.7%, and segregating when the standard deviation between donors exceeded 5%. A statistical classification framework was built for diagnosing cytomegalovirus status from the catalog of TCR beta chain sequences. In a later analysis, TCR nucleotide sequences were compared against IMGT/GENE-DB human TR gene sequences so that V and J genes could be assigned. Using the TCRdist pipeline, a later analysis assigned CDR3 sequences along with most-parsimonious VDJ recombination scenarios. In a later analysis, each TCR beta chain was defined by its CDR3 amino acid sequence together with its V-gene family, and reads without a unique V-gene family were excluded. A later analysis removed several hundred highly shared, low-generation-probability nucleotide sequences to deal with suspected cross-contamination and a sequencing artifact. In a later analysis, a clonal expansion index was calculated for each public chain from normalized within-repertoire ranks of inferred template counts. A later analysis computed generation probabilities with a VDJ recombination model fitted to out-of-frame rearrangements, and checked the results against IGoR. In a later analysis, TCR-TCR, TCR-HLA and TCR-CMV co-occurrence was scored with hypergeometric tests, and a repertoire-size bias correction was applied to TCR pairs. In a later analysis, false discovery rates were estimated by permuting HLA or CMV assignments 20 times. In a later analysis, co-occurring TCRs were grouped using DBSCAN, and TCRdist sequence similarity was added for clustering within HLA-allele-positive subsets. Repertoires with fewer than 30,000 or more than 120,000 public chains were left out of co-occurrence clustering, as were about five repertoires with anomalous nucleotide sharing. TCRdb provides this immuneACCESS table in a form limited to in-frame rearrangements. Some clones are lacking; in checked studies, under half of them reflect an unresolved V gene, and why the rest are absent is not known. That table gives V, J and clone size, and the DNA gave D and trimming. Here the sample has fewer than 250,000 clones; roughly 80% occur a single time. 1.6% of the sample is in the top ten clones.

Rearrangement joined TRBV2 to TRBJ2-5; a weak D assignment points to TRBD2 (5 bases agree). Sequenced input: PBMCs. The TCR originated in a woman aged 18-30 years in good health and CMV-seronegative. The nucleotide sequence is TGTGCCAGTTTACGGGGTTACCAAGAGACCCAGTACTTC. This translates into CASLRGYQETQYF.